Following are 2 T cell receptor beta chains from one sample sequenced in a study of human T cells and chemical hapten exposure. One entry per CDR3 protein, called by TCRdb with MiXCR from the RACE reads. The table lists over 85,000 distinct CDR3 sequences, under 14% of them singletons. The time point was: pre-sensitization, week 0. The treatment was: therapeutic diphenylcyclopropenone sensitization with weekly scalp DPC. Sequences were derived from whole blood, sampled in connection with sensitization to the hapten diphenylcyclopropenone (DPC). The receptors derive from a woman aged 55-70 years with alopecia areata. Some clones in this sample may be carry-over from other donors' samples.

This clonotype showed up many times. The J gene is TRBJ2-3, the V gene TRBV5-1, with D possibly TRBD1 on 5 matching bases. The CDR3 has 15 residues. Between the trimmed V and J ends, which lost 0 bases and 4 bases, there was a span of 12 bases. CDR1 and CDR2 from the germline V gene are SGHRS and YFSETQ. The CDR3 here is CASSLGGQYADTQYF. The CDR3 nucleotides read TGCGCCAGCAGCTTGGGTGGACAATATGCAGATACGCAGTATTTT.

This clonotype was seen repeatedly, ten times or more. CDR3 nucleotides: TGTGCCACACAGGGGGCTGGGGCCAACGTCCTGACTTTC. This translates into CATQGAGANVLTF. This chain uses TRBV2 with TRBJ2-6, with 8 bases aligning to TRBD1. The V gene's germline CDR1 is SNHLY and CDR2 FYNNEI. The CDR3 covers 13 residues. Trimming took 10 bases from V and 2 from J; bases not matched to a gene: 1.